This T cell receptor (beta chain) was captured by sequencing in a study of cytomegalovirus exposure and HLA in healthy donors. Study-wide context: The early release's HLA-typed donors yielded tens of millions of unique TCRs. Of all 400 or so donors who were genotyped, roughly 81% belonged to the Caucasian-associated ancestry cluster. Study-level findings and limits: Certain sequence variants were highly shared and formed a cluster, and this cluster was likely a sequencing artifact.

Donors showed nominal health when sampled, although they likely had unrecorded immune exposures. Turning to this clone: The antigen remains undetermined.

The study ran its PCR with 60 Vbeta and 13 Jbeta primers. The protocol was immunoSEQ multiplex PCR, while the TCRdb copy is restricted to in-frame clones and leaves out a portion. The sample consists of 95,000 to 100,000 clones, roughly 71% of them appearing once. The material sequenced was PBMCs. The clonotype comes from a man aged 50 to 59 in good health and CMV-seronegative.

This CDR3 reads CASSLTGDAGELFF. In DNA, the CDR3 is TGTGCCAGTAGTTTGACAGGGGACGCCGGGGAGCTGTTTTTT. V is TRBV19 and J is TRBJ2-2; 8 nucleotides match TRBD1. The CDR3 consists of 14 residues. The trim removed 5 bases at V and 6 bases at J, leaving 5 bases unmatched. Looked up from germline, CDR1 is LNHDA and CDR2 is SQIVND (reference sequence). Drawing the rest from reference TRBV19 and TRBJ2-2, the complete variable domain is DGGITQSPKYLFRKEGQNVTLSCEQNLNHDAMYWYRQDPGQGLRLIYYSQIVNDFQKGDIAEGYSVSREKKESFPLTVTSAQKNPTAFYLCASSLTGDAGELFFGEGSRLTVL.